This T cell receptor beta chain was observed in a study of T cells after somatic rescue of genetic block. With 6 bases removed from V and 3 bases from J, the gap between germline ends came to 18 bases. This CDR3 is built from 15 residues. Germline CDR1 and CDR2: MNHEY and SVGAGI. The data were produced by immunoSEQ multiplex PCR, yet TCRdb's version contains in-frame clones alone and is incomplete. The table has roughly 7,000 clones, about 86% seen once; the top ten hold roughly 24%. This clone is medium-sized in the sample. This sequence joins TRBV6-5 and TRBJ2-7; tentatively, D is TRBD1 (6 bases). Sequenced material: peripheral blood mononuclear cells (PBMCs). The sequence derives from a boy between 10 and 17 years old. The CDR3, as DNA: TGTGCCAGCAGATCTCCCCTAAGGGGGAACTACGAGCAGTACTTC. Its protein product is CASRSPLRGNYEQYF.